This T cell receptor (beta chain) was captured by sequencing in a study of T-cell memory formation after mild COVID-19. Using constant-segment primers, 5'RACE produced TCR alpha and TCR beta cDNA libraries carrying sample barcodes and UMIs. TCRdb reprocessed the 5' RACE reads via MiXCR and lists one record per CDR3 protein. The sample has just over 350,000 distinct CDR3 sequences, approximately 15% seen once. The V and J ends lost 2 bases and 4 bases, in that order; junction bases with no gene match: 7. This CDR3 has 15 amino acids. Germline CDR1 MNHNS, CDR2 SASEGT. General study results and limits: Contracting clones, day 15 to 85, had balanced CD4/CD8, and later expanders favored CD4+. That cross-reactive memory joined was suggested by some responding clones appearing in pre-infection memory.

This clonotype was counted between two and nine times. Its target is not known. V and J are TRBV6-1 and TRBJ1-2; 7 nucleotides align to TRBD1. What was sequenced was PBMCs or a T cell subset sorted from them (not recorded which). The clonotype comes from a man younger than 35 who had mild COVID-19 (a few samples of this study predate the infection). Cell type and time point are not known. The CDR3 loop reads CASSELGQPLYGYTF. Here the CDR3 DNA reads TGTGCCAGCAGTGAATTGGGACAGCCTCTCTATGGCTACACCTTC.